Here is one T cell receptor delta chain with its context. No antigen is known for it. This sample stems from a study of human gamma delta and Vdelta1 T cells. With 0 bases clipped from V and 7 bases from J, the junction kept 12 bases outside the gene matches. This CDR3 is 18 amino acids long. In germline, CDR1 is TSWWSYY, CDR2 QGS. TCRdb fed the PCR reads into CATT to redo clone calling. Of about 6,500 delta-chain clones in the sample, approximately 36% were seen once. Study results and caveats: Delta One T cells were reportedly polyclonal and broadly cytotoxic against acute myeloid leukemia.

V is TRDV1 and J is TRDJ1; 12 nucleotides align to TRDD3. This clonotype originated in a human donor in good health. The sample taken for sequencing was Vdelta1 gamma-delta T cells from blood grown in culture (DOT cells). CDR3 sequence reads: CALGELWGLGDTSSKLIF. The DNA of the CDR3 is TGTGCTCTTGGGGAACTATGGGGTCTGGGGGATACGTCATCTAAACTCATCTTT.